The 30 T cell receptor beta chains presented below share a single source sample, sequenced in a study of blood T cell repertoires in COVID-19. Measured with immunoSEQ multiplex PCR; TCRdb has only the in-frame clones, and not every one. Of about 240,000 clones listed, roughly four fifths are singletons. Sample: peripheral blood. These receptors came from a woman aged 70-85 years with acute or convalescent COVID-19.

The J gene is TRBJ2-2, the V gene TRBV5-5; 7 positions match TRBD1. V was pared by 5 bases and J by 4 bases, with 8 bases of the junction left unmatched. The CDR3 has 15 residues. In germline, CDR1 is SGHKS, CDR2 YYEKEE (reference sequence). CDR3 region: CASSFRDSSTGELFF. CDR3 sequence (DNA): TGTGCCAGCAGTTTCCGGGACAGCTCCACCGGGGAGCTGTTTTTT.

A single count supports this clone. V and J are TRBV6-1 and TRBJ2-2; 8 bases are shared with TRBD2. Germline V CDR1 and CDR2: MNHNS, SASEGT. The CDR3 is made up of 17 amino acids. V gave up 1 base and J gave up 4 bases; unmatched junction bases: 8. The DNA for the CDR3 is TGTGCCAGCAGTGAAGTTGTTGGCGGGGGGTCCACCGGGGAGCTGTTTTTT. As protein: CASSEVVGGGSTGELFF.

This rearrangement joins TRBV5-1 to TRBJ1-1; TRBD1 agrees at 8 bases. V dropped 0 bases and J dropped 1; count of bases not matched to a gene: 5. This CDR3 has 16 amino acids. Germline V gives CDR1 SGHRS, CDR2 YFSETQ. CDR3 sequence: CASSLAGTGRNTEAFF. The CDR3 coding sequence is TGCGCCAGCAGCTTGGCAGGGACAGGCCGGAACACTGAAGCTTTCTTT.

The chain has TRBV6-5 and TRBJ2-3; TRBD2 is a possible D gene (5 bases). V was shortened by 10 bases and J by 1 base, with 18 bases between the two germline ends. In germline, CDR1 is MNHEY, CDR2 SVGAGI. The CDR3 extends over 15 amino acids. The chain's CDR3 is CATSRTPDRTDTQYF. The CDR3 DNA reads TGTGCCACGAGTCGGACTCCAGACCGCACAGATACGCAGTATTTT.

This chain links TRBV3-1 (or the pseudogene TRBV3-2) with TRBJ1-6, with D maybe TRBD1 (5 bases). V gave up 2 bases and J gave up 13 bases, with 12 bases separating them. CDR3 length: 13 amino acids. CDR1 is LGHDT, CDR2 YNNKEL, per germline (reference sequence). CDR3 nucleotides: TGTGCCAGCAGCCAAAGGGGTAATGCCCCCCTCCACTTT. Translating it yields CASSQRGNAPLHF.

The V and J genes are TRBV25-1 and TRBJ2-5; possibly TRBD1 for D (5 bases). The germline CDR1 and CDR2 sequences are MGHDK and SYGVNS. V gave up 3 bases and J gave up 2 bases, with 16 bases separating them. The CDR3 is 16 amino acids. This chain's CDR3 is CASSDTPGHKQETQYF. CDR3 DNA sequence: TGTGCCAGCAGTGACACCCCAGGACATAAACAAGAGACCCAGTACTTC.

The V gene is TRBV5-8, the J gene TRBJ1-2; 11 nucleotides agree with TRBD1. The ends lost 6 bases at V and 8 bases at J; junction bases unmatched: 9. This CDR3 region has 14 residues. Germline lookup yields CDR1 SGHTS and CDR2 YDEGEE. The CDR3 reads CASTQDRGRRGYTF. The CDR3 DNA reads as TGTGCCAGCACCCAGGACAGGGGGCGTCGAGGCTACACCTTC.

The gene calls are TRBV10-3 and TRBJ2-2; D perhaps matches TRBD1 (5 bases). This CDR3 is 12 amino acids long. CDR1 ENHRY and CDR2 SYGVKD come from the germline V gene. V gave up 10 bases and J gave up 5 bases, with 11 bases separating them. CDR3 loop: CATGHITGELFF. Here the CDR3 DNA reads TGTGCCACCGGACATATAACCGGGGAGCTGTTTTTT.

The rearrangement links TRBV28 to TRBJ1-5; no clear D gene. This CDR3 is 16 amino acids long. Trimming removed 2 bases from V and 0 bases from J, with 11 bases in between. Germline V lookup: CDR1 MDHEN, CDR2 SYDVKM. For the CDR3, the DNA is TGTGCCAGCAGTTTAACATCCCGAATTAGCAATCAGCCCCAGCATTTT. Amino acid sequence: CASSLTSRISNQPQHF.

This chain links TRBV28 with TRBJ1-2; weak D call: TRBD1 (6 bases). This CDR3 is built from 15 residues. V was cut by 7 bases and J by 2 bases, with 17 bases left in between. The germline V gene has CDR1 MDHEN and CDR2 SYDVKM. DNA of the CDR3: TGTGCCAGCAATCAACAGGGCTCCATCAACTATGGCTACACCTTC. This codes for CASNQQGSINYGYTF.

The V and J genes are TRBV29-1 and TRBJ2-7; D may be TRBD1 (7 bases). The CDR3 extends over 14 amino acids. Trimming pared 4 bases from V and 0 bases from J, leaving 13 bases between. CDR1 and CDR2 from the germline V gene are SQVTM and ANQGSEA. DNA of the CDR3: TGCAGCGTTGGGGCGGGACAGAGCTCCTACGAGCAGTACTTC. Its translation: CSVGAGQSSYEQYF.

The chain carries TRBV28 and TRBJ2-2, with 12 bases fitting TRBD2. The V gene end was trimmed by 11 bases and the J gene end by 5 bases; junction bases not matched to a gene: 3. CDR1 is MDHEN, CDR2 SYDVKM, per germline. CDR3 length: 13 amino acids. Here the CDR3 reads CALGLAGTGELFF. The DNA for the CDR3 is TGTGCCCTAGGACTAGCGGGGACCGGGGAGCTGTTTTTT. Supplemented by reference TRBV28 and TRBJ2-2, the full variable domain reads DVKVTQSSRYLVKRTGEKVFLECVQDMDHENMFWYRQDPGLGLRLIYFSYDVKMKEKGDIPEGYSVSREKKERFSLILESASTNQTSMYLCALGLAGTGELFFGEGSRLTVL.

The chain carries TRBV28 and TRBJ2-2, with a tentative D call TRBD2 (5 bases). Germline loops: CDR1 MDHEN, CDR2 SYDVKM. Deletions cut 3 bases from V and 5 bases from J, with 10 bases between. The CDR3 runs to 14 residues. The CDR3 spells CASSLDLRTGELFF. CDR3 nucleotide sequence: TGTGCCAGCAGTTTGGACTTAAGAACCGGGGAGCTGTTTTTT.

This chain joins TRBV9 and TRBJ1-4; D uncertain. CDR3 length equals 14 residues. V lost 1 base and J 7 bases, leaving 11 bases between the germline ends. Germline V gene sequence: CDR1 SGDLS, CDR2 YYNGEE. The CDR3 nucleotides are TGTGCCAGCAGCGTACGGGGATCGGGTGAAAAACTGTTTTTT. Amino acids: CASSVRGSGEKLFF.

CDR3 region: CASSLDRGLSSTEAFF. The CDR3 nucleotides are TGTGCCAGCAGCTTAGACAGGGGGCTTTCTAGCACTGAAGCTTTCTTT. V is TRBV7-2 and J is TRBJ1-1, with TRBD1 identical over 9 bases. Unmatched junction bases numbered 7, after V lost 1 base and J lost 4 bases. The CDR3 totals 16 residues. Germline CDR1 is SGHTA and CDR2 is FQGNSA.

The chain carries TRBV3-1 (or the pseudogene TRBV3-2) and TRBJ2-5; possible D gene TRBD1, 5 bases. This CDR3 is 16 amino acids long. The V and J ends lost 0 bases and 1 base respectively, with 12 bases between them. Germline loops: CDR1 LGHDT, CDR2 YNNKEL (reference sequence). This chain's CDR3 is CASSQDPRQIQETQYF. The CDR3 DNA follows: TGTGCCAGCAGCCAAGATCCCCGACAGATCCAAGAGACCCAGTACTTC.

J is TRBJ2-7 and V is TRBV6-5, with 8 bases matching TRBD1. Germline V gene sequence: CDR1 MNHEY, CDR2 SVGAGI. CDR3 length: 15 amino acids. Trimming took 6 bases from V and 5 from J; bases not matched to a gene: 12. In nucleotides, the CDR3 is TGTGCCAGCAGCTACCGAGGCAGGGGGCGCGACGAGCAGTACTTC. It translates to CASSYRGRGRDEQYF.

This clone is a singleton in its sample. The chain is built from TRBV30 and TRBJ1-6; 7 bases fit TRBD1. The ends lost 0 bases at V and 6 bases at J; junction bases unmatched: 8. Per germline, CDR1 GTSNPN and CDR2 SVGIG (reference sequence). The CDR3 length is 16 residues. The CDR3 DNA reads TGTGCCTGGAGTGTACGCGGGACAGCCATTAATTCACCCCTCCACTTT. Translated, it gives CAWSVRGTAINSPLHF.

The V gene is TRBV30, the J gene TRBJ1-1; 7 nucleotides match TRBD1. V lost 2 bases and J lost 0; bases outside the gene matches: 6. In germline, CDR1 is GTSNPN, CDR2 SVGIG (reference sequence). The CDR3 totals 15 residues. Here the CDR3 DNA reads TGTGCCTGGAGTTTGACAGGGCCTTTGAACACTGAAGCTTTCTTT. This sequence encodes CAWSLTGPLNTEAFF.

The rearrangement uses TRBV2 and TRBJ2-1; 9 bases match TRBD1. CDR1 SNHLY and CDR2 FYNNEI come from the germline V gene. There are 13 residues in the CDR3. The J segment lost 6 bases and the V segment lost 7 bases, leaving 4 bases of the junction unmatched. CDR3: CASNRGLSNEQFF. The CDR3 DNA is TGTGCCAGCAACAGGGGGCTGAGCAATGAGCAGTTCTTC.

This clone showed up just once. This chain connects TRBV7-9 to TRBJ2-3, with D perhaps matching TRBD2 (6 bases). This CDR3 has 15 amino acids. The germline V gene has CDR1 SEHNR and CDR2 FQNEAQ (reference sequence). Trimming pared 3 bases from V and 2 bases from J, leaving 12 bases between. CDR3 sequence reads: CASSFRGLYTDTQYF. The CDR3, as DNA: TGTGCCAGCAGCTTTCGGGGACTGTACACAGATACGCAGTATTTT.

This clone was picked up a small number of times. The chain combines TRBV7-8 with TRBJ1-4; D is undetermined. Deletions cut 0 bases from V and 7 bases from J, with 12 bases between. The CDR3 contains 15 residues. The germline V gene has CDR1 SGHVS and CDR2 FQNEAQ. The CDR3 region has the DNA TGTGCCAGCAGCTTAGCACGGCGTGTAGCTGAAAAACTGTTTTTT. This encodes CASSLARRVAEKLFF.

This clone was counted a few times. The rearrangement joins TRBV6-2 or TRBV6-3 to TRBJ1-3; D remains unclear. CDR1 and CDR2 (germline): MNHEY, SVGEGT. This CDR3 has 17 amino acids. The germline V and J ends were trimmed by 1 base and 2 bases, with 15 bases remaining between them. This CDR3 is CASSYLTRINTGNTIYF. In DNA form, the CDR3 reads TGTGCCAGCAGTTACTTGACGCGGATAAACACTGGAAACACCATATATTTT.

This clone has just one count. The gene calls are TRBV18 and TRBJ1-1; 8 nucleotides agree with TRBD1. This CDR3 comprises 16 residues. CDR1 is KGHSH, CDR2 LQKENI, per germline. Germline trimming cut 0 bases from V and 5 bases from J; bases unmatched to any gene: 8. CDR3 coding DNA: TGTGCCAGCTCACCACCGGGTCGGAACAGGGGGACTGAAGCTTTCTTT. This codes for CASSPPGRNRGTEAFF.

This chain connects TRBV12-3 or TRBV12-4 to TRBJ1-4; unclear D gene. The CDR3 totals 12 residues. The V end was cut by 0 bases, the J end by 8 bases, with 4 bases between. This chain's CDR3 is CASSLAREKLFF. In nucleotides, the CDR3 is TGTGCCAGCAGTTTAGCGCGCGAAAAACTGTTTTTT.

This clone has only a few counts. The CDR3 sequence: CASSYPQGNSPLHF. The CDR3 region has the DNA TGTGCCAGCAGTTATCCACAGGGGAATTCACCCCTCCACTTT. The rearrangement joins TRBV6-2 or TRBV6-3 to TRBJ1-6; 7 bases agree with TRBD1. Looked up from germline, CDR1 is MNHEY and CDR2 is SVGEGT. The V segment lost 3 bases and the J segment 7 bases; nucleotides outside the gene matches: 3. The CDR3 is 14 amino acids.

V and J are TRBV7-9 and TRBJ1-6, with no clear D. The germline V gene encodes CDR1 SEHNR and CDR2 FQNEAQ (reference sequence). The CDR3 is 12 residues long. Trimming shortened V by 6 bases and J by 7 bases, and 7 bases separated the two germline ends. The CDR3 bases are TGTGCCAGCAGTCGCGAAAATTCACCCCTCCACTTT. As protein: CASSRENSPLHF.

The chain uses TRBV3-1 (or the pseudogene TRBV3-2) and TRBJ1-3, with TRBD1 matching over 7 bases. The CDR3 is 15 residues long. Germline trimming cut 5 bases from V and 2 bases from J; bases unmatched to any gene: 6. Germline V lookup: CDR1 LGHDT, CDR2 YNNKEL (reference sequence). CDR3 nucleotide sequence: TGTGCCAGCAGCACAACGCAGGGGGCTGGAAACACCATATATTTT. This encodes CASSTTQGAGNTIYF.

The rearrangement joins TRBV5-1 to TRBJ2-7; D gene unclear. Trimming left V 0 bases short and J 0 bases short, with 13 bases between. CDR1 is SGHRS and CDR2 is YFSETQ in the germline V gene. The CDR3 runs 16 residues. In DNA form, the CDR3 reads TGCGCCAGCAGCTTGGTTGCCGCGAGAAGCTCCTACGAGCAGTACTTC. Its protein product is CASSLVAARSSYEQYF.

The chain recombines TRBV5-1 with TRBJ2-3, with TRBD2 identical over 9 bases. Germline V gives CDR1 SGHRS, CDR2 YFSETQ. The ends lost 4 bases at V and 3 bases at J; junction bases unmatched: 9. This CDR3 has 16 amino acids. The CDR3 here is CASSPSTSGLTDTQYF. The DNA for the CDR3 is TGCGCCAGCAGCCCCTCCACTAGCGGGTTGACAGATACGCAGTATTTT.